What follows are 31 T cell receptor beta chains derived from one specimen sequenced in a study of Ad26.COV2.S vaccination and SARS-CoV-2 variants. Treatment specified: roughly 19 received Ad26.COV2.S at low or high dose, single or two shots; roughly five received placebo; per-sample allocation not given. Collection of the samples took place on day 63 after the first injection of vaccine or placebo. The repertoire was sequenced with immunoSEQ multiplex PCR; TCRdb's copy has only in-frame clones and lacks some. The table lists about 350,000 clones, about 86% of them singletons. The input for sequencing was peripheral blood, taken in a trial of Ad26.COV2.S vaccine versus placebo. All receptors come from a person between 18 and 59 years old who received the Ad26.COV2.S COVID-19 vaccine or a placebo.

The V gene is TRBV27, the J gene TRBJ1-2, with D possibly TRBD1 on 6 matching bases. The germline gives CDR1 MNHEY, CDR2 SMNVEV (reference sequence). The CDR3 has 13 amino acids. V lost 3 bases and J lost 7, with 12 bases in between. For the CDR3, the DNA is TGTGCCAGCAGTTTCGGGGGAGGGGGTGGCTACACCTTC. It encodes CASSFGGGGGYTF.

The gene calls are TRBV10-2 and TRBJ1-5, with a weak D call TRBD1 (5 bases). Germline V lookup: CDR1 WSHSY, CDR2 SAAADI. The germline V and J ends were trimmed by 4 bases and 1 base, with 8 bases remaining between them. The CDR3 is made up of 14 amino acids. CDR3 protein: CASSAGNSNQPQHF. DNA of the CDR3: TGCGCCAGCAGTGCAGGGAACAGCAATCAGCCCCAGCATTTT.

The V and J genes are TRBV9 and TRBJ1-5, with D perhaps matching TRBD1 (5 bases). Per germline, CDR1 SGDLS and CDR2 YYNGEE. The CDR3 extends over 15 amino acids. Trimming left V 4 bases short and J 0 bases short, with 11 bases between. In nucleotides, the CDR3 is TGTGCCAGCAGCCTCCGGGGGGATAGCAATCAGCCCCAGCATTTT. Amino acids: CASSLRGDSNQPQHF.

The V call is TRBV24-1, the J call TRBJ2-3; D gene ambiguous. The CDR3 totals 13 residues. Germline CDR1 is KGHDR and CDR2 is SFDVKD. The ends were cut back, 7 bases at V and 0 bases at J, with 7 bases in the middle. CDR3 region: CATSAVSTDTQYF. In DNA form, the CDR3 reads TGTGCCACCAGCGCGGTGAGCACAGATACGCAGTATTTT.

This sequence joins TRBV28 and TRBJ1-2; D may be TRBD1 (5 bases). The germline V gene has CDR1 MDHEN and CDR2 SYDVKM. This CDR3 region has 14 residues. Trimming removed 5 bases at V and 6 bases at J, with 16 bases between. The CDR3 nucleotides read TGTGCCAGCAGTCTACCGGGACGGACGAATGGCTACACCTTC. Amino acids: CASSLPGRTNGYTF.

The chain has TRBV7-8 and TRBJ2-1, with 9 bases lining up with TRBD1. The CDR3 spans 17 residues. J lost 0 bases, V lost 4 bases, and 7 bases had no gene match. Germline CDR1 is SGHVS and CDR2 is FQNEAQ. The chain's CDR3 is CASSWRTGAYSYNEQFF. In DNA, the CDR3 is TGTGCCAGCAGCTGGCGGACAGGGGCTTACTCCTACAATGAGCAGTTCTTC. Supplemented by reference TRBV7-8 and TRBJ2-1, the full variable domain reads GAGVSQSPRYKVAKRGQDVALRCDPISGHVSLFWYQQALGQGPEFLTYFQNEAQLDKSGLPSDRFFAERPEGSVSTLKIQRTQQEDSAVYLCASSWRTGAYSYNEQFFGPGTRLTVL.

V and J are TRBV7-3 and TRBJ2-6; 11 nucleotides line up with TRBD2. The V gene's germline CDR1 is SGHTA and CDR2 FQGTGA. This CDR3 is 17 amino acids long. Trimming at V came to 6 bases and at J to 0 bases, leaving 4 bases not matched to a gene. DNA for the CDR3: TGTGCCAGCAGTTGGACTAGCGGGTCCTCTGGGGCCAACGTCCTGACTTTC. It encodes CASSWTSGSSGANVLTF.

This clone was detected only once. The genes are TRBV6-6 and TRBJ2-5, with D perhaps TRBD1 (5 bases). The CDR3 consists of 14 residues. Between the trimmed V and J ends, which lost 7 bases and 4 bases, there was a span of 16 bases. Germline CDR1 reads MNHNY; CDR2 reads SVGAGI (reference sequence). CDR3 amino acids: CASKSGQSRETQYF. Here the CDR3 DNA reads TGTGCCAGCAAATCCGGACAAAGCCGAGAGACCCAGTACTTC.

The J gene is TRBJ2-3, the V gene TRBV29-1, with D perhaps TRBD2 (6 bases). This CDR3 is 14 amino acids long. The germline CDR1 and CDR2 sequences are SQVTM and ANQGSEA. The V gene lost 3 bases and the J gene lost 2 bases, with 12 bases spanning the gap. The CDR3 nucleotides are TGCAGCGTTGAGGGTAGCGGATCCACAGATACGCAGTATTTT. Its protein is CSVEGSGSTDTQYF.

The genes are TRBV3-1 (or the pseudogene TRBV3-2) and TRBJ2-3; D unclear. V lost 3 bases and J lost 6, with 10 bases in between. Germline V gene lookup returns CDR1 LGHDT and CDR2 YNNKEL (reference sequence). The length of the CDR3 is 13 residues. Here the CDR3 reads CASSQVILDTQYF. The CDR3 DNA reads as TGTGCCAGCAGCCAGGTGATTTTGGATACGCAGTATTTT.

V usage is TRBV7-3 and J usage is TRBJ1-1; D is possibly TRBD1 (6 bases). The germline V gene encodes CDR1 SGHTA and CDR2 FQGTGA. The CDR3 sequence is 14 residues long. V was cut by 3 bases and J by 0 bases, with 8 bases left in between. The CDR3 here is CASSLTGMNTEAFF. In nucleotides, the CDR3 is TGTGCCAGCAGCTTGACAGGTATGAACACTGAAGCTTTCTTT.

The rearrangement links TRBV5-1 to TRBJ1-5, with D possibly being TRBD1 (5 bases). The CDR3 is made up of 14 amino acids. V was clipped by 0 bases and J by 13 bases, with 17 bases between them. Germline CDR1 reads SGHRS; CDR2 reads YFSETQ. The CDR3 sequence is CASSLGDPDEEQHF. In DNA, the CDR3 is TGCGCCAGCAGCTTGGGGGACCCAGATGAGGAGCAGCATTTT.

The rearrangement uses TRBV28 and TRBJ2-4; 8 bases are a match to TRBD1. V was clipped by 2 bases and J by 9 bases; unmatched bases: 9. This CDR3 has 15 amino acids. Germline V gene lookup returns CDR1 MDHEN and CDR2 SYDVKM. CDR3 in amino acids: CASSLVDREFGIQYF. The DNA for the CDR3 is TGTGCCAGCAGTTTAGTGGACAGGGAGTTCGGCATTCAGTACTTC.

The chain has TRBV6-5 and TRBJ2-7, with a weak D call TRBD2 (5 bases). V was shortened by 2 bases and J by 3 bases, with 14 bases between the two germline ends. This CDR3 is 15 amino acids long. Germline V CDR1 and CDR2: MNHEY, SVGAGI. The CDR3, as DNA: TGTGCCAGCAGTTACCATCCGGGGAAAGACTACGAGCAGTACTTC. Protein product: CASSYHPGKDYEQYF.

The rearrangement links TRBV20-1 to TRBJ2-5; D gene unclear. The germline gives CDR1 DFQATT, CDR2 SNEGSKA (reference sequence). The CDR3 is made up of 14 amino acids. The V end was cut by 5 bases, the J end by 1 base, with 14 bases between. CDR3: CSARGNGLQETQYF. For the CDR3, the DNA is TGCAGTGCTCGTGGAAACGGCCTCCAAGAGACCCAGTACTTC.

The CDR3 protein is CATGREAPKKDQPQHF. Here the CDR3 DNA reads TGTGCCACCGGCCGGGAGGCTCCAAAGAAGGATCAGCCCCAGCATTTT. The chain joins TRBV10-3 to TRBJ1-5; D gene uncertain. The CDR3 is made up of 16 amino acids. Germline values: CDR1 ENHRY, CDR2 SYGVKD. V lost 10 bases to trimming and J lost 5 bases, with 24 bases between them.

The chain has TRBV6-2 or TRBV6-3 and TRBJ2-3; D might be TRBD2 (6 bases). Trimming took off 8 bases at V and 4 bases at J, with 16 bases between the two ends. The CDR3 has 14 amino acids. Per germline, CDR1 MNHEY and CDR2 SVGEGT. The CDR3 here is CASGRWTGADTQYF. As DNA, the CDR3 is TGTGCCAGCGGCCGATGGACGGGGGCAGATACGCAGTATTTT.

V gene TRBV4-1 combines with J gene TRBJ2-7; 8 bases map to TRBD2. The germline CDR1 and CDR2 sequences are MGHRA and YSYEKL. The CDR3 extends over 13 amino acids. V lost 3 bases, J lost 7 bases, and 5 bases stayed unmatched. This CDR3 reads CASSHSAGGEQYF. The CDR3 nucleotides read TGCGCCAGCAGCCACTCCGCGGGGGGTGAGCAGTACTTC.

The chain carries TRBV11-2 and TRBJ1-2; D possibly corresponds to TRBD1 (5 bases). This CDR3 contains 13 residues. CDR1 SGHAT and CDR2 FQNNGV come from the germline V gene. Trimming shortened V by 1 base and J by 4 bases, and 7 bases separated the two germline ends. CDR3 nucleotides: TGTGCCAGCAGCTTAGGGGGCAGCTATGGCTACACCTTC. This gives the protein CASSLGGSYGYTF.

CDR3 protein: CASSLAPGAHGQFF. The DNA of the CDR3 is TGTGCCAGCAGCTTAGCGCCAGGGGCGCACGGGCAGTTCTTC. This rearrangement joins TRBV7-8 to TRBJ2-1, with TRBD1 as a possible D gene (6 bases). Germline V gene lookup returns CDR1 SGHVS and CDR2 FQNEAQ. Trimming took 0 bases from V and 12 from J, leaving 15 bases between them. This CDR3 is 14 amino acids long.

J is TRBJ2-5 and V is TRBV4-2; TRBD2 matches at 9 bases. Germline V lookup: CDR1 LGHNA, CDR2 YNFKEQ. V was clipped by 0 bases and J by 1 base; unmatched bases: 9. This CDR3 has 18 amino acids. The CDR3 DNA reads as TGTGCCAGCAGCCAAGATCTCGTGGATAGCGGGGGCCAAGAGACCCAGTACTTC. Its protein is CASSQDLVDSGGQETQYF.

This clone was recorded once. This chain links TRBV19 with TRBJ1-1; D is unclear. Germline CDR1 and CDR2: LNHDA and SQIVND (reference sequence). The CDR3 is made up of 13 amino acids. Trimming stripped 4 bases from V and 3 bases from J, with 9 bases between. CDR3 residues: CASSTSMDTEAFF. In DNA, the CDR3 is TGTGCCAGTAGTACGTCGATGGACACTGAAGCTTTCTTT. Supplemented by reference TRBV19 and TRBJ1-1, the full variable domain reads DGGITQSPKYLFRKEGQNVTLSCEQNLNHDAMYWYRQDPGQGLRLIYYSQIVNDFQKGDIAEGYSVSREKKESFPLTVTSAQKNPTAFYLCASSTSMDTEAFFGQGTRLTVV.

This CDR3 reads CASSYGGLETQYF. The CDR3 DNA reads TGTGCCAGCAGTTACGGAGGGTTAGAGACCCAGTACTTC. The genes are TRBV6-2 or TRBV6-3 and TRBJ2-5; weak D call: TRBD2 (6 bases). Germline values: CDR1 MNHEY, CDR2 SVGEGT. This CDR3 is built from 13 residues. Trimming took off 2 bases at V and 4 bases at J, with 8 bases between the two ends.

The gene calls are TRBV18 and TRBJ2-7, with 9 positions matching TRBD2. The CDR3 runs 15 residues. The junction had 7 bases not matched to a gene; V was cut back by 3 bases and J by 4 bases. Germline V gives CDR1 KGHSH, CDR2 LQKENI. The CDR3 nucleotides are TGTGCCAGCTCACCTTCTGCGGGGGGGCCATACGAGCAGTACTTC. This gives the protein CASSPSAGGPYEQYF.

The chain combines TRBV12-3 or TRBV12-4 with TRBJ2-7; weak D call: TRBD2 (5 bases). V lost 8 bases and J 4 bases, leaving 12 bases between the germline ends. This CDR3 has 12 amino acids. The CDR3 here is CASGTAGYEQYF. The CDR3 DNA follows: TGTGCCAGCGGAACCGCGGGTTACGAGCAGTACTTC.

The gene calls are TRBV19 and TRBJ1-1; D perhaps matches TRBD1 (5 bases). The CDR3 covers 16 residues. The V gene lost 0 bases and the J gene lost 0 bases, with 11 bases spanning the gap. Germline lookup yields CDR1 LNHDA and CDR2 SQIVND (reference sequence). The CDR3 DNA reads TGTGCCAGTAGTATAGATCATAACAGGATGAACACTGAAGCTTTCTTT. Protein sequence: CASSIDHNRMNTEAFF. The full variable domain, completed using reference TRBV19 and TRBJ1-1, is DGGITQSPKYLFRKEGQNVTLSCEQNLNHDAMYWYRQDPGQGLRLIYYSQIVNDFQKGDIAEGYSVSREKKESFPLTVTSAQKNPTAFYLCASSIDHNRMNTEAFFGQGTRLTVV.

The chain links TRBV2 to TRBJ2-7, with D uncertain. Germline CDR1 is SNHLY and CDR2 is FYNNEI. The CDR3 is 11 residues long. Trimming cost V 6 bases and J 0 bases, with 3 bases left between them. CDR3 loop: CASRVSYEQYF. In nucleotides, the CDR3 is TGTGCCAGCAGAGTCTCCTACGAGCAGTACTTC.

The chain carries TRBV6-5 and TRBJ2-1, with D maybe TRBD2 (6 bases). Trimming removed 5 bases at V and 7 bases at J, with 18 bases between. This CDR3 contains 15 residues. CDR1 and CDR2 (germline): MNHEY, SVGAGI. This CDR3 reads CASSPGLSRANEQFF. CDR3 DNA: TGTGCCAGCAGTCCGGGACTTTCGCGTGCTAATGAGCAGTTCTTC.

The V and J genes are TRBV28 and TRBJ2-2, with D perhaps matching TRBD2 (6 bases). Germline V lookup: CDR1 MDHEN, CDR2 SYDVKM. Trimming left V 8 bases short and J 4 bases short, with 8 bases between. This CDR3 spans 12 amino acids. This CDR3 reads CASLGGTGELFF. CDR3 coding DNA: TGTGCCAGCCTGGGGGGCACCGGGGAGCTGTTTTTT.

The rearrangement uses TRBV28 and TRBJ1-1; D is possibly TRBD1 (5 bases). The germline CDR1 and CDR2 sequences are MDHEN and SYDVKM. The germline V and J ends were trimmed by 8 bases and 6 bases, with 19 bases remaining between them. CDR3 size: 14 residues. The CDR3 DNA sequence: TGTGCCAGCTTCGGGACCGGAGACGGCGCTGAAGCTTTCTTT. It codes for CASFGTGDGAEAFF.

J is TRBJ2-1 and V is TRBV9, with 10 positions matching TRBD2. The CDR3 has 15 amino acids. J was trimmed by 3 bases and V by 4 bases; bases with no gene match: 4. Germline V gives CDR1 SGDLS, CDR2 YYNGEE. The CDR3 region is CASSITSGDYNEQFF. CDR3 sequence (DNA): TGTGCCAGCAGCATAACTAGCGGGGACTACAATGAGCAGTTCTTC.